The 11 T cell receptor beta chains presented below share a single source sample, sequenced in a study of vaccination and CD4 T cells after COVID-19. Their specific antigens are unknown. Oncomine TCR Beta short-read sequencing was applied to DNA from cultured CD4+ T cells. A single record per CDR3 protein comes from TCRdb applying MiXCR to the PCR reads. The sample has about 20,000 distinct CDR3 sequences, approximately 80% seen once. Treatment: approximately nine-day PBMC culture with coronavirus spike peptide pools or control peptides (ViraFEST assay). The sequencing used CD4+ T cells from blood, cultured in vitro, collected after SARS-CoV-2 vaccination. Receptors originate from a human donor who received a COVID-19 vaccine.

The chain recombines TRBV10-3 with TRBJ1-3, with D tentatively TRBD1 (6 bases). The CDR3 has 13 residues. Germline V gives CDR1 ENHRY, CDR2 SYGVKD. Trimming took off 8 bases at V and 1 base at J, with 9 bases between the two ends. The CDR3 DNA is TGTGCCATCTCAGGGGCATCTGGAAACACCATATATTTT. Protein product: CAISGASGNTIYF.

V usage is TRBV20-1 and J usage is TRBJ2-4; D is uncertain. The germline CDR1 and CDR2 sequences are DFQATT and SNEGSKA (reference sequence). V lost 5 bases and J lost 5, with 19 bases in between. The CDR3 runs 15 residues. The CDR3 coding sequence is TGCAGTGCTCCACCCCTAGAGAAGGGTCAAAACATTCAGTACTTC. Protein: CSAPPLEKGQNIQYF.

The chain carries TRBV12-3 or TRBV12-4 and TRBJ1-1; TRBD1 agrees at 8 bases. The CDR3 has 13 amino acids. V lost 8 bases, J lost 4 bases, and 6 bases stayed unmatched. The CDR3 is CASWRTGFTEAFF. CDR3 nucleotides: TGTGCCAGCTGGCGGACAGGGTTCACTGAAGCTTTCTTT.

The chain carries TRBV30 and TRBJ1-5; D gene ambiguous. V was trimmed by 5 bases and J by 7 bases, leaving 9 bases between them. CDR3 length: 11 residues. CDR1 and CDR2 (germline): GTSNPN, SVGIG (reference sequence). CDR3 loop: CAWAYRQPQHF. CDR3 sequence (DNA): TGTGCCTGGGCCTACCGCCAGCCCCAGCATTTT.

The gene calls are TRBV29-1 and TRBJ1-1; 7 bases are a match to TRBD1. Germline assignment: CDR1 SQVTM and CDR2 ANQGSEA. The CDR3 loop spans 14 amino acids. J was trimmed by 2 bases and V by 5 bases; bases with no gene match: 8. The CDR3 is CSVSRDRLNTEAFF. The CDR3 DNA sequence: TGCAGCGTTTCACGGGACAGACTCAACACTGAAGCTTTCTTT.

The CDR3 coding sequence is TGCGCCAGCAGTGGGGGACTCACGGATACGCAGTATTTT. It translates to CASSGGLTDTQYF. The rearrangement joins TRBV10-1 to TRBJ2-3, with a possible D match to TRBD2 (6 bases). The CDR3 spans 13 residues. Germline values: CDR1 WNHNN, CDR2 SYGVQD (reference sequence). Trimming removed 4 bases from V and 6 bases from J, with 11 bases in between.

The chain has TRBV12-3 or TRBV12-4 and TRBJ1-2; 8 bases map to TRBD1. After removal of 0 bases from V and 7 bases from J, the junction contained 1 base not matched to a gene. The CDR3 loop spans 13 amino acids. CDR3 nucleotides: TGTGCCAGCAGTTTAGCGGGACAGGCTGGCTACACCTTC. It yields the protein CASSLAGQAGYTF.

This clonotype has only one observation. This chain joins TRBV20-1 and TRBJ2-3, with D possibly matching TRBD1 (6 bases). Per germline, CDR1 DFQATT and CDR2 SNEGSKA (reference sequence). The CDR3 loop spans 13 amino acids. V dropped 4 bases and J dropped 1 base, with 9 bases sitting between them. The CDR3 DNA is TGCAGTGCTAAAAGGACAGGCACAGATACGCAGTATTTT. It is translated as CSAKRTGTDTQYF.

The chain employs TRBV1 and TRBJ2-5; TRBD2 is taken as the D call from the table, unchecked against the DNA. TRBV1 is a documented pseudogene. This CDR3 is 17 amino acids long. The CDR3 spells CTSTQPGLAGGPETQYF. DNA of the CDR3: TGCACCAGCACCCAACCGGGACTAGCGGGGGGTCCAGAGACCCAGTACTTC.

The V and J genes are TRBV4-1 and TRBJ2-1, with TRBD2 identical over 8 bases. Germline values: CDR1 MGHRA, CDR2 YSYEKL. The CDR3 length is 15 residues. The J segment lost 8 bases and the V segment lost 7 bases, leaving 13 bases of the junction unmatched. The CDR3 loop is CASTNDGGGRDEQFF. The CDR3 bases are TGCGCCAGCACCAACGACGGGGGGGGCCGGGATGAGCAGTTCTTC.

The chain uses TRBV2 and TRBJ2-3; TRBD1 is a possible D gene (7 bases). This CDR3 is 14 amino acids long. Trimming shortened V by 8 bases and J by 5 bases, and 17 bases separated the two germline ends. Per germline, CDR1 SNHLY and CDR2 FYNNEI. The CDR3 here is CASRRQGGIDTQYF. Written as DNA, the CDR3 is TGTGCCAGCCGTCGGCAGGGGGGAATAGATACGCAGTATTTT.